A selection of T cell receptor beta chains follows, all from one sample in a study of blood T cell repertoires in COVID-19. Sequencing was performed with immunoSEQ multiplex PCR; in TCRdb, only in-frame clones are kept and a portion is missing. The sample has over 150,000 clones, around 82% seen once. Sequencing input: PBMCs or T cells enriched from blood (not recorded which). All receptors come from a man in his forties who had recovered from COVID-19. The CDR3 runs from the conserved cysteine through the conserved F or W. D genes are given only for firm matches. The listing skips clone size in some rows; elsewhere it reads once, few, many or a size class.

V gene: TRBV30; J gene: TRBJ1-1; clone size: NA; CDR3 length: 15; D gene: NA; CDR3 protein: CARSGGGKGNTEAFF; CDR3 DNA: TGTGCCCGCTCGGGGGGGGGCAAGGGGAACACTGAAGCTTTCTTT
V gene: TRBV4-2; J gene: TRBJ1-5; clone size: NA; CDR3 length: 17; D gene: TRBD1; CDR3 protein: CASSQEPEGQGNQPQHF; CDR3 DNA: TGTGCCAGCAGCCAAGAGCCCGAGGGACAGGGGAATCAGCCCCAGCATTTT
V gene: TRBV7-9; J gene: TRBJ1-1; clone size: NA; CDR3 length: 11; D gene: NA; CDR3 protein: CASSPGEGAFF; CDR3 DNA: TGTGCCAGCAGCCCAGGGGAAGGGGCTTTCTTT
V gene: TRBV5-6; J gene: TRBJ1-2; clone size: NA; CDR3 length: 15; D gene: NA; CDR3 protein: CASSSTGQINYGYTF; CDR3 DNA: TGTGCCAGCAGTTCCACAGGACAGATTAACTATGGCTACACCTTC
V gene: TRBV7-2; J gene: TRBJ2-5; clone size: once; CDR3 length: 20; D gene: NA; CDR3 protein: CASSLAHRGNSLKDRETQYF; CDR3 DNA: TGTGCCAGCAGCTTAGCCCATCGAGGGAACTCTCTCAAGGATCGAGAGACCCAGTACTTC
V gene: TRBV7-9; J gene: TRBJ1-1; clone size: NA; CDR3 length: 16; D gene: TRBD1; CDR3 protein: CASSRRTGNMNTEAFF; CDR3 DNA: TGTGCCAGCAGCCGCCGGACAGGCAACATGAACACTGAAGCTTTCTTT
V gene: TRBV28; J gene: TRBJ1-1; clone size: NA; CDR3 length: 14; D gene: NA; CDR3 protein: CASTPLGGNTEAFF; CDR3 DNA: TGTGCCAGCACCCCCCTAGGGGGGAACACTGAAGCTTTCTTT
V gene: TRBV5-1; J gene: TRBJ2-3; clone size: NA; CDR3 length: 14; D gene: NA; CDR3 protein: CASSPGPNPDTQYF; CDR3 DNA: TGCGCCAGCAGCCCTGGGCCAAACCCGGATACGCAGTATTTT
V gene: TRBV4-3; J gene: TRBJ2-1; clone size: NA; CDR3 length: 16; D gene: TRBD2; CDR3 protein: CASSQGYSGRIYEQFF; CDR3 DNA: TGCGCCAGCAGCCAAGGATACAGCGGGAGAATCTATGAGCAGTTCTTC
V gene: TRBV7-9; J gene: TRBJ2-1; clone size: NA; CDR3 length: 16; D gene: NA; CDR3 protein: CASSLMGGSSYNEQFF; CDR3 DNA: TGTGCCAGCAGCTTAATGGGAGGAAGCTCCTACAATGAGCAGTTCTTC
V gene: TRBV7-2; J gene: TRBJ1-2; clone size: NA; CDR3 length: 15; D gene: NA; CDR3 protein: CASSLGPGTIYGYTF; CDR3 DNA: TGTGCCAGCAGCTTAGGTCCAGGGACTATATATGGCTACACCTTC
V gene: TRBV11-2; J gene: TRBJ2-3; clone size: once; CDR3 length: 14; D gene: NA; CDR3 protein: CASSFTGPPDTQYF; CDR3 DNA: TGTGCCAGCAGCTTTACAGGCCCGCCAGATACGCAGTATTTT
V gene: TRBV25-1; J gene: TRBJ2-7; clone size: NA; CDR3 length: 15; D gene: TRBD2; CDR3 protein: CASSERAGTYYEQYF; CDR3 DNA: TGTGCCAGCAGTGAAAGAGCGGGAACCTACTACGAGCAGTACTTC
V gene: TRBV3-1/TRBV3-2; J gene: TRBJ2-2; clone size: NA; CDR3 length: 16; D gene: TRBD2; CDR3 protein: CASTTLPGGNTGELFF; CDR3 DNA: TGTGCCAGCACCACATTACCGGGAGGAAACACCGGGGAGCTGTTTTTT
V gene: TRBV6-5; J gene: TRBJ1-1; clone size: NA; CDR3 length: 13; D gene: NA; CDR3 protein: CASKEPENTEAFF; CDR3 DNA: TGTGCCAGCAAGGAGCCGGAGAACACTGAAGCTTTCTTT
V gene: TRBV3-1/TRBV3-2; J gene: TRBJ1-2; clone size: NA; CDR3 length: 14; D gene: NA; CDR3 protein: CASSQWVSGEGYTF; CDR3 DNA: TGTGCCAGCAGCCAATGGGTATCAGGGGAAGGCTACACCTTC
V gene: TRBV3-1/TRBV3-2; J gene: TRBJ2-1; clone size: NA; CDR3 length: 15; D gene: NA; CDR3 protein: CASSLPIAIYNEQFF; CDR3 DNA: TGTGCCAGCAGCCTCCCTATCGCTATATACAATGAGCAGTTCTTC
V gene: TRBV5-1; J gene: TRBJ1-5; clone size: once; CDR3 length: 13; D gene: NA; CDR3 protein: CASSRTVNQPQHF; CDR3 DNA: TGCGCCAGCAGCCGGACAGTCAATCAGCCCCAGCATTTT
V gene: TRBV9; J gene: TRBJ1-5; clone size: NA; CDR3 length: 13; D gene: NA; CDR3 protein: CASSVAGGQPQHF; CDR3 DNA: TGTGCCAGCAGCGTGGCCGGGGGACAGCCCCAGCATTTT
V gene: TRBV28; J gene: TRBJ1-1; clone size: NA; CDR3 length: 14; D gene: NA; CDR3 protein: CASTLSGRRTEAFF; CDR3 DNA: TGTGCCAGCACCCTTTCAGGGAGGAGAACTGAAGCTTTCTTT
V gene: TRBV27; J gene: TRBJ2-3; clone size: few; CDR3 length: 15; D gene: TRBD2; CDR3 protein: CASSYGTSGGDTQYF; CDR3 DNA: TGTGCCAGCAGTTACGGGACTAGCGGGGGGGATACGCAGTATTTT
V gene: TRBV6-5; J gene: TRBJ1-3; clone size: NA; CDR3 length: 14; D gene: TRBD1; CDR3 protein: CASSPRGHGNTIYF; CDR3 DNA: TGTGCCAGCAGCCCCAGGGGGCACGGAAACACCATATATTTT
V gene: TRBV28; J gene: TRBJ1-3; clone size: NA; CDR3 length: 15; D gene: TRBD1; CDR3 protein: CASSLGQGLPNTIYF; CDR3 DNA: TGTGCCAGCAGTCTAGGACAGGGCTTACCGAACACCATATATTTT
V gene: TRBV28; J gene: TRBJ2-4; clone size: NA; CDR3 length: 15; D gene: TRBD2; CDR3 protein: CASSRPSGIPGIQYF; CDR3 DNA: TGTGCCAGCAGTAGACCTAGCGGGATTCCGGGCATTCAGTACTTC
V gene: TRBV5-4; J gene: TRBJ1-2; clone size: NA; CDR3 length: 17; D gene: TRBD1; CDR3 protein: CASSWGTGGAGDYGYTF; CDR3 DNA: TGTGCCAGCAGCTGGGGGACAGGGGGCGCGGGTGACTATGGCTACACCTTC
V gene: TRBV6-2/TRBV6-3; J gene: TRBJ2-3; clone size: NA; CDR3 length: 13; D gene: NA; CDR3 protein: CASSYSTRDTQYF; CDR3 DNA: TGTGCCAGCAGTTACTCGACAAGGGATACGCAGTATTTT
V gene: TRBV28; J gene: TRBJ1-1; clone size: few; CDR3 length: 14; D gene: NA; CDR3 protein: CASSLYGGSRGAFF; CDR3 DNA: TGTGCCAGCAGTTTATACGGGGGATCACGAGGAGCTTTCTTT
V gene: TRBV30; J gene: TRBJ2-6; clone size: NA; CDR3 length: 18; D gene: TRBD1; CDR3 protein: CAWSYRTGLISGANVLTF; CDR3 DNA: TGTGCCTGGAGTTACAGGACAGGGCTAATATCTGGGGCCAACGTCCTGACTTTC
V gene: TRBV7-9; J gene: TRBJ2-7; clone size: few; CDR3 length: 17; D gene: TRBD2; CDR3 protein: CASIDTLSGKNSYEQYF; CDR3 DNA: TGTGCCAGCATCGATACGCTTAGCGGGAAAAACTCCTACGAGCAGTACTTC
V gene: TRBV19; J gene: TRBJ1-5; clone size: NA; CDR3 length: 13; D gene: NA; CDR3 protein: CASSAVHNQPQHF; CDR3 DNA: TGTGCCAGTAGTGCAGTTCACAATCAGCCCCAGCATTTT
V gene: TRBV2; J gene: TRBJ1-1; clone size: few; CDR3 length: 15; D gene: NA; CDR3 protein: CASSEDGGGSTEAFF; CDR3 DNA: TGTGCCAGCAGTGAAGATGGGGGCGGGAGCACTGAAGCTTTCTTT
V gene: TRBV7-2; J gene: TRBJ2-3; clone size: few; CDR3 length: 14; D gene: NA; CDR3 protein: CASSPSSGADTQYF; CDR3 DNA: TGTGCCAGCAGCCCATCCTCAGGGGCAGATACGCAGTATTTT
V gene: TRBV4-1; J gene: TRBJ2-7; clone size: NA; CDR3 length: 15; D gene: TRBD1; CDR3 protein: CASSLRTGEDYEQYF; CDR3 DNA: TGCGCCAGCAGCCTCCGGACAGGGGAGGACTACGAGCAGTACTTC
V gene: TRBV29-1; J gene: TRBJ2-3; clone size: NA; CDR3 length: 11; D gene: NA; CDR3 protein: CSVVGTDTQYF; CDR3 DNA: TGCAGCGTTGTCGGCACAGATACGCAGTATTTT
V gene: TRBV4-1; J gene: TRBJ2-1; clone size: NA; CDR3 length: 16; D gene: NA; CDR3 protein: CASSQEMIGYSNEQFF; CDR3 DNA: TGCGCCAGCAGCCAAGAGATGATCGGGTACTCCAATGAGCAGTTCTTC
V gene: TRBV5-6; J gene: TRBJ2-1; clone size: NA; CDR3 length: 17; D gene: TRBD2; CDR3 protein: CASSRASGEVSYNEQFF; CDR3 DNA: TGTGCCAGCAGCAGGGCTAGCGGCGAGGTCTCCTACAATGAGCAGTTCTTC
V gene: TRBV27; J gene: TRBJ2-6; clone size: NA; CDR3 length: 18; D gene: NA; CDR3 protein: CASSPTLFGGSGANVLTF; CDR3 DNA: TGTGCCAGCAGTCCTACCCTTTTCGGAGGCTCTGGGGCCAACGTCCTGACTTTC
V gene: TRBV4-2; J gene: TRBJ1-5; clone size: NA; CDR3 length: 14; D gene: TRBD1; CDR3 protein: CASSQRQGIQPQHF; CDR3 DNA: TGTGCCAGCAGCCAGAGACAGGGGATCCAGCCCCAGCATTTT
V gene: TRBV27; J gene: TRBJ1-2; clone size: NA; CDR3 length: 14; D gene: TRBD1; CDR3 protein: CASSSDRGRGGYTF; CDR3 DNA: TGTGCCAGCAGTTCGGACAGGGGGCGGGGTGGCTACACCTTC
V gene: TRBV27; J gene: TRBJ1-1; clone size: few; CDR3 length: 15; D gene: NA; CDR3 protein: CASSSLTRGNTEAFF; CDR3 DNA: TGTGCCAGCAGTTCACTGACCCGGGGGAACACTGAAGCTTTCTTT
V gene: TRBV5-1; J gene: TRBJ2-5; clone size: NA; CDR3 length: 14; D gene: NA; CDR3 protein: CASSLSSYQETQYF; CDR3 DNA: TGCGCCAGCAGCCTCTCTTCGTACCAAGAGACCCAGTACTTC
V gene: TRBV7-2; J gene: TRBJ2-2; clone size: NA; CDR3 length: 14; D gene: NA; CDR3 protein: CASSPQYSTGELFF; CDR3 DNA: TGTGCCAGCAGCCCCCAATACTCCACCGGGGAGCTGTTTTTT
V gene: TRBV9; J gene: TRBJ1-1; clone size: NA; CDR3 length: 14; D gene: TRBD1; CDR3 protein: CASSATGAFTEAFF; CDR3 DNA: TGTGCCAGCAGCGCGACAGGGGCTTTCACTGAAGCTTTCTTT